This TCR beta chain stems from a study of cytomegalovirus exposure and HLA in healthy donors. Turning to the study itself: An analysis done earlier identified about 120 million unique TCR beta sequences from about 179 million T cells. Study-level findings and limits: Researchers left out some V segments, among them TRBV6-2 and TRBV6-3, as indistinguishable. Later work showed greater clonal expansion in HLA-associated TCR beta chains than in equally common others. A later analysis revealed that TCR association rates differed between HLA loci, peaking at DRB1 and bottoming out at HLA-C.

PCR amplification relied on 60 Vbeta primers (plus 13 Jbeta primers). Method: immunoSEQ multiplex PCR; TCRdb's copy keeps in-frame clones and lacks some. The table has 150,000 to 200,000 clones, just over 75% seen once; the top ten hold under 2%. Germline V gene lookup returns CDR1 MNHEY and CDR2 SMNVEV (reference sequence). The CDR3 sequence is 16 residues long. The V and J ends lost 5 bases and 7 bases, in that order; junction bases with no gene match: 11. About this clone itself: The antigen remains unidentified.

Source material: PBMCs. This rearrangement joins TRBV27 to TRBJ2-2; TRBD2 aligns across 9 bases. The receptor's source is a man aged 25-45 years in good health and CMV-seronegative. CDR3 sequence reads: CASSPRRGLANGELFF. For the CDR3, the DNA is TGTGCCAGCAGTCCCCGAAGGGGACTAGCCAACGGGGAGCTGTTTTTT.